Below, 22 T cell receptor beta chains from the same sample are listed, as sequenced in a study of blood T cell repertoires in COVID-19. This table comes from immunoSEQ multiplex PCR, and its TCRdb copy is limited to in-frame clones, with some not included. The sample shows about 250,000 clones, under 90% of them seen only once. Sequencing input: peripheral blood. Receptors were obtained from a woman in her 40s who had recovered from COVID-19.

This sequence joins TRBV2 and TRBJ1-2; perhaps TRBD1 as D (5 bases). CDR1 is SNHLY, CDR2 FYNNEI, per germline. This CDR3 is built from 14 residues. Trimming took off 2 bases at V and 7 bases at J, with 14 bases between the two ends. CDR3 in amino acids: CASSESVRVGGYTF. Here the CDR3 DNA reads TGTGCCAGCAGTGAATCGGTCAGGGTAGGTGGCTACACCTTC.

This clone was counted between two and nine times. The chain carries TRBV19 and TRBJ2-2; D is possibly TRBD2 (6 bases). Germline V CDR1 and CDR2: LNHDA, SQIVND (reference sequence). This CDR3 is built from 13 residues. Trimming stripped 5 bases from V and 9 bases from J, with 13 bases between. This CDR3 is CASSWDFRRELFF. The CDR3 DNA is TGTGCCAGTAGTTGGGACTTTCGGCGGGAGCTGTTTTTT.

This chain uses TRBV20-1 with TRBJ2-2; 8 bases are shared with TRBD1. The CDR3 contains 15 residues. Per germline, CDR1 DFQATT and CDR2 SNEGSKA (reference sequence). Trimming removed 3 bases from V and 5 bases from J; junction bases left unmatched: 8. Written as DNA, the CDR3 is TGCAGTGCTAGTTCCCAGGGGGCGCGAACCGGGGAGCTGTTTTTT. Its translation is CSASSQGARTGELFF.

The chain recombines TRBV28 with TRBJ2-1; D not resolved. V was pared by 6 bases and J by 8 bases, with 8 bases between. Germline loops: CDR1 MDHEN, CDR2 SYDVKM. This CDR3 has 11 residues. CDR3 sequence: CASSPSHEQFF. As DNA, the CDR3 is TGTGCCAGCAGCCCCTCCCATGAGCAGTTCTTC.

This clone was seen a handful of times. The V gene is TRBV10-3, the J gene TRBJ1-4; D not resolved. Looked up from germline, CDR1 is ENHRY and CDR2 is SYGVKD. This CDR3 contains 16 residues. Deletions cut 0 bases from V and 5 bases from J, with 13 bases between. CDR3 in DNA: TGTGCCATCAGTGAGTCTGGAGGTCAGCCAAATGAAAAACTGTTTTTT. This encodes CAISESGGQPNEKLFF.

This sequence joins TRBV27 and TRBJ2-7, with D possibly TRBD1 on 6 matching bases. V lost 6 bases, J lost 2 bases, and 8 bases lay in between. The germline CDR1 and CDR2 sequences are MNHEY and SMNVEV (reference sequence). This CDR3 is 12 amino acids long. CDR3 sequence: CASRQGPYEQYF. CDR3 nucleotides: TGTGCCAGCAGACAGGGCCCCTACGAGCAGTACTTC.

V and J are TRBV12-5 and TRBJ2-2; TRBD2 matches at 13 bases. The germline V gene encodes CDR1 LGHNT and CDR2 FRNRAP. This CDR3 spans 19 amino acids. Unmatched junction bases numbered 9, after V lost 3 bases and J lost 2 bases. The CDR3 sequence: CASGFGLAGEGLNTGELFF. CDR3 DNA: TGTGCTAGTGGTTTTGGACTAGCGGGAGAGGGGCTAAACACCGGGGAGCTGTTTTTT.

This clone was detected a few times. This rearrangement joins TRBV6-1 to TRBJ2-5, with 14 positions matching TRBD2. The CDR3 length is 18 residues. V lost 4 bases, J lost 2 bases, and 9 bases stayed unmatched. Germline loops: CDR1 MNHNS, CDR2 SASEGT. The DNA of the CDR3 is TGTGCCAGCAGTGTCTCCGGGACTAGCGGGAGTGGGCAAGAGACCCAGTACTTC. Amino acids: CASSVSGTSGSGQETQYF.

CDR3 nucleotides: TGTGCCAGTAGTTTTGGGGCTGGCGACTACGAGCAGTACTTC. It encodes CASSFGAGDYEQYF. The chain links TRBV19 to TRBJ2-7; tentative D call: TRBD1 (5 bases). Germline V CDR1 and CDR2: LNHDA, SQIVND (reference sequence). V lost 5 bases to trimming and J lost 3 bases, with 14 bases between them. This CDR3 spans 14 amino acids.

The chain has TRBV29-1 and TRBJ2-7; 10 nucleotides agree with TRBD2. The CDR3 has 14 residues. CDR1 and CDR2 from the germline V gene are SQVTM and ANQGSEA. Germline trimming cut 3 bases from V and 6 bases from J; bases unmatched to any gene: 8. This chain's CDR3 is CSVEILAGALEQYF. The CDR3 nucleotides are TGCAGCGTTGAGATCCTAGCGGGAGCTCTCGAGCAGTACTTC.

The rearrangement joins TRBV19 to TRBJ2-3, with D hard to call. The CDR3 sequence is 12 residues long. The V and J ends lost 5 bases and 3 bases respectively, with 6 bases between them. CDR1 and CDR2 (germline): LNHDA, SQIVND (reference sequence). The CDR3 nucleotides are TGTGCCAGTAGTTTCGGGACAGATACGCAGTATTTT. Translating gives CASSFGTDTQYF.

This chain uses TRBV3-1 (or the pseudogene TRBV3-2) with TRBJ2-7, with 8 bases that match TRBD1. The germline gives CDR1 LGHDT, CDR2 YNNKEL (reference sequence). The CDR3 is made up of 15 amino acids. The V segment lost 0 bases and the J segment 7 bases; nucleotides outside the gene matches: 8. In DNA, the CDR3 is TGTGCCAGCAGCCAAGACAGGGGGCCTGGCGGGGAGCAGTACTTC. This translates into CASSQDRGPGGEQYF.

As DNA, the CDR3 is TGTGCCAGCAGCTTAGAACAGGGCGAGCAGTACTTC. As protein: CASSLEQGEQYF. The chain carries TRBV7-9 and TRBJ2-7, with D maybe TRBD1 (6 bases). The CDR3 loop spans 12 amino acids. The germline V and J ends were trimmed by 1 base and 6 bases, with 7 bases remaining between them. Germline V CDR1 and CDR2: SEHNR, FQNEAQ (reference sequence).

The chain has TRBV28 and TRBJ2-7; D remains unclear. This CDR3 comprises 13 residues. V was pared by 6 bases and J by 2 bases, with 11 bases between. Germline V gene sequence: CDR1 MDHEN, CDR2 SYDVKM. The DNA for the CDR3 is TGTGCCAGCAGCCGTTCCGGTCCCTACGAGCAGTACTTC. Its translation: CASSRSGPYEQYF.

About this clone itself: This specimen includes other DNA sequences encoding the same CDR3. The CDR3 DNA reads as TGTGCCACCAGTGATTCGCGGCAGGGAAATGTGGAGCTGTTTTTT. Translation gives CATSDSRQGNVELFF. The rearrangement links TRBV24-1 to TRBJ2-2; D perhaps matches TRBD1 (5 bases). In germline, CDR1 is KGHDR, CDR2 SFDVKD. This CDR3 spans 15 amino acids. The ends were cut back, 2 bases at V and 10 bases at J, with 16 bases in the middle.

V gene TRBV4-2 combines with J gene TRBJ2-1, with TRBD2 identical over 8 bases. The V gene's germline CDR1 is LGHNA and CDR2 YNFKEQ. V trimming: 4 bases; J trimming: 1 base; junction bases outside the gene matches: 12. This CDR3 contains 18 residues. The CDR3 sequence: CASSPQSGAGVSYNEQFF. In DNA, the CDR3 is TGTGCCAGCAGCCCCCAGTCAGGAGCGGGAGTTTCCTACAATGAGCAGTTCTTC.

This clone was seen a few times. This rearrangement joins TRBV27 to TRBJ1-4, with D perhaps matching TRBD1 (6 bases). Trimming removed 6 bases from V and 6 bases from J, with 14 bases in between. Germline CDR1 and CDR2: MNHEY and SMNVEV (reference sequence). The CDR3 has 14 residues. The DNA for the CDR3 is TGTGCCAGCAGCTCCCGGGGGGCGGATGAAAAACTGTTTTTT. As protein: CASSSRGADEKLFF.

The V call is TRBV5-1, the J call TRBJ2-3, with D uncertain. CDR3 length: 14 amino acids. Germline-derived CDR1 and CDR2 are SGHRS and YFSETQ. Trimming pared 3 bases from V and 2 bases from J, leaving 10 bases between. The CDR3 region has the DNA TGCGCCAGCAGCTCGGCGGTGGCCACAGATACGCAGTATTTT. It translates to CASSSAVATDTQYF. Full variable domain (missing parts from reference TRBV5-1 and TRBJ2-3): KAGVTQTPRYLIKTRGQQVTLSCSPISGHRSVSWYQQTPGQGLQFLFEYFSETQRNKGNFPGRFSGRQFSNSRSEMNVSTLELGDSALYLCASSSAVATDTQYFGPGTRLTVL.

In this sample, this clone turned up once. This rearrangement joins TRBV28 to TRBJ1-5, with 7 bases lining up with TRBD1. The V and J ends lost 4 bases and 2 bases, in that order; junction bases with no gene match: 8. The CDR3 runs to 16 residues. CDR1 is MDHEN, CDR2 SYDVKM, per germline. The CDR3 spells CASSYPRGTGNQPQHF. The DNA for the CDR3 is TGTGCCAGCAGTTACCCCCGAGGGACAGGCAATCAGCCCCAGCATTTT.

The chain joins TRBV10-3 to TRBJ1-3; D is uncertain. CDR1 and CDR2 (germline): ENHRY, SYGVKD. The CDR3 spans 13 residues. The V gene lost 2 bases and the J gene lost 4 bases, with 6 bases spanning the gap. CDR3 region: CAISETDGNTIYF. The CDR3 DNA is TGTGCCATCAGTGAGACAGACGGAAACACCATATATTTT.

This clone showed up just a few times. The rearrangement joins TRBV6-5 to TRBJ1-2; D may be TRBD1 (6 bases). This CDR3 has 14 amino acids. The V end was cut by 6 bases, the J end by 5 bases, with 16 bases between. Germline loops: CDR1 MNHEY, CDR2 SVGAGI. The CDR3 DNA reads as TGTGCCAGCAGGCCCGAACGGGACATATATGGCTACACCTTC. Translation gives CASRPERDIYGYTF.

The sample holds one count of this clone. The DNA for the CDR3 is TGTGCCAGCAGCCCCGGACAGGGACAAGAGACCCAGTACTTC. This gives the protein CASSPGQGQETQYF. V and J are TRBV11-3 and TRBJ2-5, with 8 bases that match TRBD1. Germline V CDR1 and CDR2: SGHNT, YENEEA. The CDR3 loop spans 14 amino acids. V lost 5 bases, J lost 2 bases, and 4 bases stayed unmatched.